The entry below gives a single TCR beta chain sequence along with its context. Its antigen remains unknown. It was roughly 10 milliliters of peripheral blood that were drawn from each donor. These data come from a study of blood T cells in healthy people across ages. The study's findings and limits: More naive CD4+ cells and higher diversity marked long-lived donors relative to aged donors. TCR beta diversity, measured per million T cells, fell in a roughly linear way with age. The diversity estimates, figures obtained from one million T cells, were considered underestimates.

Next came a second PCR, run for about 6 to 12 cycles, which used a sample-barcoded 5' primer along with a J-beta primer mix. TCRdb called the 5' RACE reads again in MiXCR, with one record for every CDR3 protein. The data hold over a million distinct CDR3 sequences, with around 45% observed a single time. This clonotype was obtained from an older woman in good health. The source material was blood.

The chain's CDR3 is CATSRGVDIQYF. In DNA form, the CDR3 reads TGTGCCACCAGCAGAGGAGTGGACATTCAGTACTTC. The chain has TRBV15 and TRBJ2-7, with D unresolved. The end of the DNA is better explained by TRBJ2-4, so the J call may be wrong. This CDR3 spans 12 amino acids. CDR1 is LNHNV, CDR2 YYDKDF, per germline (reference sequence).